The sequence of this TCR beta chain was determined in a study of cytomegalovirus exposure and HLA in healthy donors. General study results and limits: Later analysis reportedly placed an Asian-associated ancestry cluster below the approximately 650-donor mean in N-insertions.

Primers for the PCR totalled 60 Vbeta and 13 Jbeta. Original processing methods: A later analysis counted 65 million to 95 million unique TCR beta chains, some 10 million shared. TCRdb's table, derived via immunoSEQ multiplex PCR, lists solely in-frame clones and lacks some. That table gives V, J and clone size, and the DNA gave D and trimming. The data contain roughly 71,000 clones, over 50% of them seen just once; the ten biggest clones take up approximately 3%. As regards this clone: The antigen is unknown.

The CDR3 consists of 16 residues. Unmatched junction bases numbered 10, after V lost 5 bases and J lost 5 bases. Germline V gives CDR1 SGHTA, CDR2 FQGNSA. Sequenced: PBMCs. The receptor was derived from a young man in good health and CMV-seronegative. The rearrangement uses TRBV7-2 and TRBJ2-5, with 11 bases identical to TRBD1. The CDR3 spells CASSPRTGGAWETQYF. Here the CDR3 DNA reads TGTGCCAGCAGCCCTCGGACAGGGGGCGCATGGGAGACCCAGTACTTC.